The rows below give T cell receptor beta chains drawn from one sample of a study of identical twins. TCRdb passed the 5' RACE reads through MiXCR, listing each CDR3 protein once. The sample lists 350,000 or so distinct CDR3 sequences, approximately 8.7% seen once, with 8% to 10% in the top ten. Sequencing used naive T cells sorted from blood. The receptors here all came from a woman aged 45 to 65 in good health. The CDR3 runs from the conserved cysteine through the conserved F or W. Fields, in order: V gene, J gene, CDR3 protein.

>TRBV27|TRBJ2-3
CASSLRVAGGLDTQYF
>TRBV20-1|TRBJ2-5
CSASRDTQETQYF
>TRBV28|TRBJ2-7
CATYGQGYEQYF
>TRBV15|TRBJ1-5
CATSRVAQRNSNQPQHF
>TRBV5-1|TRBJ2-2
CASSLGANTGELFF
>TRBV29-1|TRBJ2-1
CSVVTSGKGGEQFF
>TRBV5-6|TRBJ2-4
CASSLPGQATNIQYF
>TRBV23-1|TRBJ1-5
CASSETGKNSNQPQHF
>TRBV6-1|TRBJ2-1
CASSGPAGGHEQFF
>TRBV5-1|TRBJ2-7
CASSLGAGGEQYF
>TRBV5-1|TRBJ2-2
CASSLFTSAAGELFF
>TRBV12-3/TRBV12-4|TRBJ2-7
CASSYPGQSYEQYF
>TRBV2|TRBJ2-3
CATYGANTDTQYF
>TRBV12-3/TRBV12-4|TRBJ2-5
CASEAVSSETQYF
>TRBV6-1|TRBJ1-5
CASNMARNQPQHF
>TRBV27|TRBJ2-7
CASAAGLLAVYEQYF
>TRBV12-3/TRBV12-4|TRBJ1-4
CASSLRQGVEKLFF
>TRBV10-3|TRBJ2-5
CAISSGRDGRETQYF
>TRBV5-6|TRBJ2-2
CASSLVLTNTGELFF
>TRBV29-1|TRBJ1-1
CSVTTFMNTEAFF
>TRBV27|TRBJ1-1
CASSPLLTGINTEAFF
>TRBV20-1|TRBJ2-5
CSARDVRRLAQETQYF
>TRBV24-1|TRBJ2-7
CATSGLADEQYF
>TRBV6-4|TRBJ2-5
CASSDSRIAGSNSETQYF
>TRBV3-1|TRBJ2-5
CASSQFSGTGIQETQYF
>TRBV25-1|TRBJ2-1
CASRRLQNEQFF
>TRBV5-1|TRBJ2-3
CASTGGASTDTQYF
>TRBV3-1|TRBJ2-1
CASSQDPAVGNEQFF
>TRBV29-1|TRBJ2-7
CSVWDESEQYF
>TRBV11-2|TRBJ1-2
CASSLARGGYTF
>TRBV12-5|TRBJ1-1
CASGFSGAALEAFF
>TRBV24-1|TRBJ2-1
CATSDPRQGARDEQFF
>TRBV27|TRBJ1-6
CASSFIRDSPLHF
>TRBV6-1|TRBJ1-5
CASSAGTGGYSNQPQHF
>TRBV5-1|TRBJ2-7
CASSSGQSGRFYEQYF
>TRBV5-1|TRBJ1-1
CATSGGILNTEAFF
>TRBV6-6|TRBJ2-2
CASSYRPGRNVGELFF
>TRBV11-2|TRBJ2-3
CASSLDRTGVGDTQYF
>TRBV29-1|TRBJ1-1
CSVERGLLNTEAFF
>TRBV24-1|TRBJ2-1
CASSSGRASGTYNEQFF
>TRBV20-1|TRBJ1-1
CSAEGTLNTEAFF
>TRBV12-3/TRBV12-4|TRBJ2-5
CASSRGQGLETQYF
>TRBV5-4|TRBJ2-7
CATTSRDRPSSYEQYF
>TRBV5-1|TRBJ1-5
CASSHEQGQPQHF
>TRBV12-3/TRBV12-4|TRBJ2-1
CASTIGRFGEQFF
>TRBV10-3|TRBJ1-6
CAISDRGGSPLHF
>TRBV11-3|TRBJ2-3
CASSSRVSDTQYF
>TRBV6-4|TRBJ1-1
CAIKWREQVDTEAFF
>TRBV11-3|TRBJ2-1
CASRSTRDLYNEQFF
>TRBV13|TRBJ2-1
CASSAGTSGWSYNEQFF